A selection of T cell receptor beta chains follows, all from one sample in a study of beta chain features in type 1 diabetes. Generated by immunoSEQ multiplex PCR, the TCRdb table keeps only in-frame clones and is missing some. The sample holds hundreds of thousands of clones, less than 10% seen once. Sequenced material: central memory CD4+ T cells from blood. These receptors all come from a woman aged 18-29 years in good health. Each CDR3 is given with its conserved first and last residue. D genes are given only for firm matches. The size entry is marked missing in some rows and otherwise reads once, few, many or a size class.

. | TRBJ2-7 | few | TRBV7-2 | CASSLARVGYEQYF | TGTGCCAGCAGCTTAGCGCGAGTCGGCTACGAGCAGTACTTC
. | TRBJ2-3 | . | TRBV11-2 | CASSLVWGSTDTQYF | TGTGCCAGCAGCTTAGTGTGGGGAAGCACAGATACGCAGTATTTT
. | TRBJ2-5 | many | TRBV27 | CASKSGYQETQYF | TGTGCCAGCAAGTCAGGGTACCAAGAGACCCAGTACTTC
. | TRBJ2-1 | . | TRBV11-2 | CASSHNQEQFF | TGTGCCAGCAGCCACAATCAAGAGCAGTTCTTC
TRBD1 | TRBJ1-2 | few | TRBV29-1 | CSVGQVNGYTF | TGCAGCGTGGGACAGGTGAATGGCTACACCTTC
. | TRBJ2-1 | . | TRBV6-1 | CASSPQYNEQFF | TGTGCCAGCAGCCCCCAGTACAATGAGCAGTTCTTC
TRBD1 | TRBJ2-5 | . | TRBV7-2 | CASSINRGWETQYF | TGTGCCAGCAGCATCAACAGGGGATGGGAGACCCAGTACTTC
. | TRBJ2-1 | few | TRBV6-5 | CASSYVLGDEQFF | TGTGCCAGCAGTTACGTTTTGGGGGATGAGCAGTTCTTC
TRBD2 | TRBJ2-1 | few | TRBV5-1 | CASSLVAGASGIYEQFF | TGCGCCAGCAGCTTGGTGGCCGGGGCTAGCGGGATCTATGAGCAGTTCTTC
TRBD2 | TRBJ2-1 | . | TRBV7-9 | CASSRGGLAGTAYNEQFF | TGTGCCAGCAGCAGAGGCGGACTAGCGGGAACCGCATACAATGAGCAGTTCTTC
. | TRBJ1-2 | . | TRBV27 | CASRSNAQRSGGYTF | TGTGCCAGCAGGTCCAATGCACAGCGTAGCGGAGGCTACACCTTC
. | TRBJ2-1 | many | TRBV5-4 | CASSLIHNEQFF | TGTGCCAGCAGCTTGATCCACAATGAGCAGTTCTTC
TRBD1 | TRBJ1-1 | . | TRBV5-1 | CASSLTGQADTEAFF | TGCGCCAGCAGCTTAACTGGACAGGCGGACACTGAAGCTTTCTTT
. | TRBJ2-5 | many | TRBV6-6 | CASSYNQETQYF | TGTGCCAGCAGTTACAACCAAGAGACCCAGTACTTC
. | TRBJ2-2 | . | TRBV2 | CASRNSLSTGELFF | TGTGCCAGCAGGAACAGTCTATCCACCGGGGAGCTGTTTTTT
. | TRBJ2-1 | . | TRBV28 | CASSFENEQFF | TGTGCCAGCAGTTTCGAAAATGAGCAGTTCTTC
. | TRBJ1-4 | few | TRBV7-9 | CASSLRQGRNEKLFF | TGTGCCAGCAGCTTACGGCAGGGCCGTAATGAAAAACTGTTTTTT
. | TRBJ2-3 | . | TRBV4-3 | CASSQAGFGEDTQYF | TGCGCCAGCAGCCAAGCGGGCTTTGGGGAGGATACGCAGTATTTT
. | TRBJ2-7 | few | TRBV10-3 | CAISESGPQGEQYF | TGTGCCATCAGTGAGTCGGGGCCCCAGGGCGAGCAGTACTTC
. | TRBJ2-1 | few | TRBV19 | CASSISPGVEDEQFF | TGTGCCAGTAGTATCTCCCCGGGCGTAGAAGATGAGCAGTTCTTC
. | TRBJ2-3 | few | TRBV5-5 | CASSYGTFTDTQYF | TGTGCCAGCAGCTACGGGACTTTCACAGATACGCAGTATTTT
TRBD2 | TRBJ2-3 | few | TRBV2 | CASRPGLAGEGTQYF | TGTGCCAGCAGACCCGGACTAGCGGGAGAAGGGACGCAGTATTTT
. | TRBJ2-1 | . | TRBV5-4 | CASSLKKLAQDNEQFF | TGTGCCAGCAGCTTGAAGAAGCTAGCCCAGGACAATGAGCAGTTCTTC
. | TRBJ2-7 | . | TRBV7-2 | CASTWVLEVYEQYF | TGTGCCAGCACCTGGGTACTAGAGGTCTACGAGCAGTACTTC
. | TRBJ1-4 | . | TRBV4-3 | CASSQVASQGSEKLFF | TGCGCCAGCAGCCAAGTGGCTTCTCAGGGGAGTGAAAAACTGTTTTTT
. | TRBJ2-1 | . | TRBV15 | CATSRQDNEQFF | TGTGCCACCAGCAGGCAGGACAATGAGCAGTTCTTC
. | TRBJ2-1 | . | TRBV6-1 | CASSVVVPSYNEQFF | TGTGCCAGCAGTGTAGTAGTACCCTCCTACAATGAGCAGTTCTTC
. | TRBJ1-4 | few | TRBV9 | CASSVGVSTEKLFF | TGTGCCAGCAGCGTAGGTGTATCAACGGAAAAACTGTTTTTT
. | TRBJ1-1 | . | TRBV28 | CASSLIRGMRAFF | TGTGCCAGCAGTTTAATTAGGGGTATGAGGGCTTTCTTT
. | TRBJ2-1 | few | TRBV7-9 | CASSRIGRNEQFF | TGTGCCAGCAGTAGGATCGGCCGTAATGAGCAGTTCTTC
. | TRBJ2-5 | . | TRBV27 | CASSLFGTLQETQYF | TGTGCCAGCAGTTTATTCGGGACACTCCAAGAGACCCAGTACTTC
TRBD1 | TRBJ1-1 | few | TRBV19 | CASSPQGAGTEAFF | TGTGCCAGTAGTCCACAGGGGGCAGGCACTGAAGCTTTCTTT
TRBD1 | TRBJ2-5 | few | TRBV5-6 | CASSLDRGQTQYF | TGTGCCAGCAGCTTGGACAGGGGACAGACCCAGTACTTC
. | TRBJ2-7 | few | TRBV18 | CASSPYRDAYEQYF | TGTGCCAGCTCACCCTACAGGGACGCCTACGAGCAGTACTTC
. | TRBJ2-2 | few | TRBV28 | CASSLRASGGELFF | TGTGCCAGCAGTTTAAGGGCCTCGGGCGGGGAGCTGTTTTTT
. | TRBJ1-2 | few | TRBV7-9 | CASSSINTGYGYTF | TGTGCCAGCAGCTCCATCAATACAGGGTATGGCTACACCTTC
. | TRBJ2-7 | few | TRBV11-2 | CASLFQGSGEQYF | TGTGCCAGCTTATTTCAGGGGTCGGGCGAGCAGTACTTC
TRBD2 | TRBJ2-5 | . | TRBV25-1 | CASSRLAGRETQYF | TGTGCCAGCAGTCGGCTAGCGGGACGGGAGACCCAGTACTTC
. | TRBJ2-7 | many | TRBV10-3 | CAISDGGTFSYEQYF | TGTGCCATCAGTGACGGAGGGACTTTCTCCTACGAGCAGTACTTC
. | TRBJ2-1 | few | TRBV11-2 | CASSSGLNGYNEQFF | TGTGCCAGCAGCTCCGGACTAAACGGGTACAATGAGCAGTTCTTC
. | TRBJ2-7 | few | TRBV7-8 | CASSMDRAYEQYF | TGTGCCAGCAGCATGGACAGAGCTTACGAGCAGTACTTC
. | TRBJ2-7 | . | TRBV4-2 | CASSQESNSAYEQYF | TGTGCCAGCAGCCAAGAGTCGAACAGCGCCTACGAGCAGTACTTC
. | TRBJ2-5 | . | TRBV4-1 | CASSQDLRMLQEAQYF | TGCGCCAGCAGCCAAGATTTACGGATGCTACAAGAGGCCCAGTACTTC
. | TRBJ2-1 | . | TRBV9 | CASSVAGWGSFNEQFF | TGTGCCAGCAGCGTAGCTGGATGGGGGAGTTTCAATGAGCAGTTCTTC
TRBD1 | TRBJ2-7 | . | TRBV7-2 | CASSPRTGPYEQYF | TGTGCCAGCAGCCCGAGGACAGGACCCTACGAGCAGTACTTC
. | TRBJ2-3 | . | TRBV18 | CASSLFTDTQYF | TGTGCCAGCTCACTTTTTACAGATACGCAGTATTTT